This TCR beta chain was obtained from a study of control samples from healthy donors and cancer patients. This CDR3 is built from 14 residues. V dropped 8 bases and J dropped 4 bases, with 17 bases sitting between them. Germline V CDR1 and CDR2: MNHNY, SVGAGI (reference sequence). Measured with immunoSEQ multiplex PCR; TCRdb has only the in-frame clones, and not every one. This table has under 100,000 clones, approximately 95% appearing once. The chain recombines TRBV6-6 with TRBJ1-2; D may be TRBD1 (6 bases). The source material was blood. This sequence originates from a woman aged 30 to 39 in good health. As DNA, the CDR3 is TGTGCCAGCGGAGGACAGACCGATGGCTATGGCTACACCTTC. This translates into CASGGQTDGYGYTF.